This TCR beta chain was captured in a study of blood T cell repertoires in COVID-19. On the study more broadly: PBMCs, B-cell-depleted T cells, or T cells were the source of the cDNA or gDNA that made up the material.

All enrollees were roughly 18 to 95 years old and from about two dozen US areas. Cohorts were based on clinical histories the participants reported. Original processing notes: Amplification of reference gene primers was used by the study to estimate nucleated cell counts. Using immunoSEQ multiplex PCR, the repertoire was profiled, and TCRdb retains in-frame clones only, with some absent. The V and J calls and clone size come from that table; D and trimming were worked out from the DNA. The table records 200,000 to 250,000 clones, around 83% of them present only once. CDR3 length equals 15 residues. Germline values: CDR1 MNHEY, CDR2 SVGAGI. The V and J ends lost 7 bases and 6 bases respectively, with 22 bases between them.

The material sequenced was PBMCs or T cells enriched from blood (not recorded which). The sequence was collected from a woman between 35 and 50 years old with acute COVID-19. This rearrangement joins TRBV6-5 to TRBJ2-7; TRBD2 is a possible D gene (6 bases). CDR3 in DNA: TGTGCCAGCACCCCTTCCCTAGCGTCAGGCCTCGAGCAGTACTTC. Amino acid sequence: CASTPSLASGLEQYF.